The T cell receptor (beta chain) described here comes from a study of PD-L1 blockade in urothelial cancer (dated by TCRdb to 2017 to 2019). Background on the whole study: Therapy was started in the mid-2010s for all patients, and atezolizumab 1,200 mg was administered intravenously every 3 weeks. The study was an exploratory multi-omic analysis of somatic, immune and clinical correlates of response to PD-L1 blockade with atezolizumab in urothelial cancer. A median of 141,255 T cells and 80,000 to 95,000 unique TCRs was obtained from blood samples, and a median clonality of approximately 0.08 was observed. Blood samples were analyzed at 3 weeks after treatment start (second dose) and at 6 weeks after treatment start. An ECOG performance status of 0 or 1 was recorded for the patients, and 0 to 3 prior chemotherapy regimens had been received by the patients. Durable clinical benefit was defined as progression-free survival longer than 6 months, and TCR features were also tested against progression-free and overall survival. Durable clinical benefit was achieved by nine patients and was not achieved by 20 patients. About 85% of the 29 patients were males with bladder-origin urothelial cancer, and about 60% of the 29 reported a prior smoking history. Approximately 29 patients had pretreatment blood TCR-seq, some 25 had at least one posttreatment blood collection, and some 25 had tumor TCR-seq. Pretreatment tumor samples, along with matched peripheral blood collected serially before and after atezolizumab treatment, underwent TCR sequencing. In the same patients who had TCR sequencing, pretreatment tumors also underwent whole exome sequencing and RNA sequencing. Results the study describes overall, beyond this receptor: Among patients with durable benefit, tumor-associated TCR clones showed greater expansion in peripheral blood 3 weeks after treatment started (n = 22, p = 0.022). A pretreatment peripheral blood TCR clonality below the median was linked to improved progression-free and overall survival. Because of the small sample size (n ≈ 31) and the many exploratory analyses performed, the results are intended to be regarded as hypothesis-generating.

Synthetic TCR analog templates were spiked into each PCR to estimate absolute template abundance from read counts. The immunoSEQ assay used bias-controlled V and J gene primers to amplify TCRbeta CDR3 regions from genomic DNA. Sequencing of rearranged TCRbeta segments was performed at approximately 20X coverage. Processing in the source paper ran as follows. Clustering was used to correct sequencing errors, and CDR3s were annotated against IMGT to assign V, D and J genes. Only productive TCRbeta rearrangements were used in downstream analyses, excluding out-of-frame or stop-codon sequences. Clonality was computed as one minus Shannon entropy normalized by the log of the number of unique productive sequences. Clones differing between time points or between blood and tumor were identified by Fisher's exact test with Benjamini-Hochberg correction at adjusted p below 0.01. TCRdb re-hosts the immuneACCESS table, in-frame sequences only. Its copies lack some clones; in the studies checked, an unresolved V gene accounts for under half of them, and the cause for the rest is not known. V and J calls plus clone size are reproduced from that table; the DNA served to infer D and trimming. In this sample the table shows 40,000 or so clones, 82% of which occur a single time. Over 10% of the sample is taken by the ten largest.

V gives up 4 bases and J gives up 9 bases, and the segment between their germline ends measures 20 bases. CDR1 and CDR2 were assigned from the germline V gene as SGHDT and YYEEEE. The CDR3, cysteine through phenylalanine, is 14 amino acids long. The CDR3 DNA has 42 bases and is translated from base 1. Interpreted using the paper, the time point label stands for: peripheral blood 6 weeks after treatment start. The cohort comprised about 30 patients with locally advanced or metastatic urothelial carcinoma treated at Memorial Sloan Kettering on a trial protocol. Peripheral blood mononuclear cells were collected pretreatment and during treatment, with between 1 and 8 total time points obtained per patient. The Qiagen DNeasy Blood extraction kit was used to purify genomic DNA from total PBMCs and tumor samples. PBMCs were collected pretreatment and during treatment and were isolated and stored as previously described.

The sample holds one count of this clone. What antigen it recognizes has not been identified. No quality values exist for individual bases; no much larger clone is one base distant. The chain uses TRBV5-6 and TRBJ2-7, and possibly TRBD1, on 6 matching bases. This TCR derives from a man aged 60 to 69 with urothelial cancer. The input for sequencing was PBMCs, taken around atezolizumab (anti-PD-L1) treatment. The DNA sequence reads TGTGCCAGCAGCGGGACCGGGACACCCGTTGGGCAGTACTTC. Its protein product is CASSGTGTPVGQYF.